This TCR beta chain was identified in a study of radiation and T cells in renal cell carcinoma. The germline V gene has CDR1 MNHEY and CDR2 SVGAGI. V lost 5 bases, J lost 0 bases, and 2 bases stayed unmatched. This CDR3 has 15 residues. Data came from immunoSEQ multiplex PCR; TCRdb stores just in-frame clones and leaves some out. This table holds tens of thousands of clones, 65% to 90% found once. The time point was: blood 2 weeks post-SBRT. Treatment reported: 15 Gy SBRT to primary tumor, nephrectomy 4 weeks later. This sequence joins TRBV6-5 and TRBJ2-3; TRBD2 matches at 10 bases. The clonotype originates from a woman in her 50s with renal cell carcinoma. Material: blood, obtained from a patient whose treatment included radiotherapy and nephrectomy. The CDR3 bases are TGTGCCAGCAGTCCGGGACTAGCGAGCACAGATACGCAGTATTTT. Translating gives CASSPGLASTDTQYF.